These 32 T cell receptor beta chains came from one sample sequenced in a study of blood T cell repertoires in COVID-19. TCRdb's copy holds only in-frame clones and misses some; the assay was immunoSEQ multiplex PCR. The sample consists of some 130,000 clones, roughly 80% of them appearing once. Sequencing was carried out using peripheral blood. These TCRs come from a man in his 60s who had recovered from COVID-19.

J is TRBJ2-5 and V is TRBV3-1 (or the pseudogene TRBV3-2); perhaps TRBD1 as D (7 bases). V was trimmed by 0 bases and J by 4 bases, leaving 12 bases between them. This CDR3 contains 15 residues. Germline V CDR1 and CDR2: LGHDT, YNNKEL (reference sequence). The CDR3 DNA is TGTGCCAGCAGCCAAGATGGAGGGGGCCGAGAGACCCAGTACTTC. Its protein product is CASSQDGGGRETQYF.

V usage is TRBV18 and J usage is TRBJ2-1, with D possibly being TRBD2 (6 bases). Germline lookup yields CDR1 KGHSH and CDR2 LQKENI. The CDR3 runs to 14 residues. Trimming stripped 4 bases from V and 7 bases from J, with 14 bases between. Written as DNA, the CDR3 is TGTGCCAGCTCACGCGGGACCGAGCCTAATGAGCAGTTCTTC. This translates into CASSRGTEPNEQFF.

This rearrangement joins TRBV4-3 to TRBJ2-3, with TRBD2 identical over 14 bases. The V segment lost 1 base and the J segment 0 bases; nucleotides outside the gene matches: 12. CDR1 is LGHNA and CDR2 is YSLEER in the germline V gene. CDR3 length equals 21 residues. The CDR3 DNA reads TGCGCCAGCAGCCAAGCCGAATATGGACTAGCGGGGGGCCGAAGCACAGATACGCAGTATTTT. It is translated as CASSQAEYGLAGGRSTDTQYF.

V is TRBV19 and J is TRBJ1-6; 8 nucleotides match TRBD1. J lost 10 bases, V lost 9 bases, and 11 bases had no gene match. The CDR3 is 14 amino acids. Germline V gene sequence: CDR1 LNHDA, CDR2 SQIVND (reference sequence). Here the CDR3 DNA reads TGTGCCAGCCAAGGAGGACAGGGTGGCTCACCCCTCCACTTT. Translated: CASQGGQGGSPLHF.

The chain combines TRBV3-1 (or the pseudogene TRBV3-2) with TRBJ2-2, with TRBD2 matching over 10 bases. Trimming cost V 5 bases and J 3 bases; bases outside gene matches: 3. The CDR3 sequence is 15 residues long. Germline lookup yields CDR1 LGHDT and CDR2 YNNKEL (reference sequence). The CDR3, as DNA: TGTGCCAGCAGCAACGGACTAGCGGACACCGGGGAGCTGTTTTTT. Its translation: CASSNGLADTGELFF.

This chain connects TRBV4-2 to TRBJ2-7, with 9 bases lining up with TRBD2. V was clipped by 1 base and J by 4 bases; unmatched bases: 5. The V gene's germline CDR1 is LGHNA and CDR2 YNFKEQ. CDR3 length: 15 amino acids. The CDR3 reads CASSQASGLAYEQYF. CDR3 DNA sequence: TGTGCCAGCAGCCAAGCTTCGGGACTAGCTTACGAGCAGTACTTC.

The chain uses TRBV7-2 and TRBJ2-3; D is unresolved. The CDR3 has 14 amino acids. V dropped 5 bases and J dropped 6 bases, with 15 bases sitting between them. From germline, CDR1 is SGHTA and CDR2 FQGNSA. CDR3: CASSPLGPGDTQYF. CDR3 nucleotide sequence: TGTGCCAGCAGCCCCCTAGGCCCCGGCGATACGCAGTATTTT.

V is TRBV2 and J is TRBJ2-1, with TRBD2 identical over 12 bases. The germline V gene has CDR1 SNHLY and CDR2 FYNNEI. CDR3 length equals 14 residues. V was clipped by 8 bases and J by 9 bases; unmatched bases: 8. This CDR3 is CASGERLAGVEQFF. The CDR3 coding sequence is TGTGCCAGCGGAGAGAGACTAGCGGGGGTTGAGCAGTTCTTC.

This chain uses TRBV5-4 with TRBJ1-1; the D gene is possibly TRBD1 (6 bases). The ends were cut back, 4 bases at V and 0 bases at J, with 13 bases in the middle. This CDR3 is built from 15 residues. Germline CDR1 SGHNT, CDR2 YYREEE (reference sequence). Here the CDR3 reads CASSPWTDMNTEAFF. CDR3 sequence (DNA): TGTGCCAGCAGCCCCTGGACAGATATGAACACTGAAGCTTTCTTT.

V and J are TRBV19 and TRBJ1-5, with 7 bases aligning to TRBD1. The CDR3 contains 16 residues. Germline V gene lookup returns CDR1 LNHDA and CDR2 SQIVND (reference sequence). The V gene end was trimmed by 4 bases and the J gene end by 2 bases; junction bases not matched to a gene: 8. DNA of the CDR3: TGTGCCAGTAGTACCACTCACGGACAGGGCAATCAGCCCCAGCATTTT. Amino acids: CASSTTHGQGNQPQHF.

This clone occurred once. The rearrangement joins TRBV14 to TRBJ2-5, with TRBD2 identical over 8 bases. The junction had 10 bases not matched to a gene; V was cut back by 0 bases and J by 1 base. This CDR3 comprises 18 residues. Germline CDR1 and CDR2: SGHDN and FVKESK. The CDR3 DNA follows: TGTGCCAGCAGCCAAGATCTGCTAGCGGGTCGATTCCAAGAGACCCAGTACTTC. Translating it yields CASSQDLLAGRFQETQYF. Combining the CDR3 with reference TRBV14 and TRBJ2-5 gives the whole variable domain EAGVTQFPSHSVIEKGQTVTLRCDPISGHDNLYWYRRVMGKEIKFLLHFVKESKQDESGMPNNRFLAERTGGTYSTLKVQPAELEDSGVYFCASSQDLLAGRFQETQYFGPGTRLLVL.

The chain couples TRBV9 to TRBJ1-5; no definite D call. V dropped 2 bases and J dropped 0 bases, with 3 bases sitting between them. This CDR3 region has 13 residues. The V gene's germline CDR1 is SGDLS and CDR2 YYNGEE. The chain's CDR3 is CASSVGSNQPQHF. CDR3 DNA: TGTGCCAGCAGCGTCGGTAGCAATCAGCCCCAGCATTTT.

The chain is built from TRBV4-1 and TRBJ1-1; D is undetermined. The CDR3 contains 18 residues. In germline, CDR1 is MGHRA, CDR2 YSYEKL. Trimming left V 0 bases short and J 1 base short, with 18 bases between. This CDR3 reads CASSQERLRGAGNTEAFF. The CDR3 DNA follows: TGCGCCAGCAGCCAAGAGCGTCTACGGGGAGCGGGGAACACTGAAGCTTTCTTT.

Written as DNA, the CDR3 is TGCGCCAGCAGCTTGGGACAGTTTCGTAATCAGCCCCAGCATTTT. As protein: CASSLGQFRNQPQHF. The J gene is TRBJ1-5, the V gene TRBV5-1; maybe TRBD1 (5 bases). V gave up 0 bases and J gave up 4 bases, with 11 bases separating them. This CDR3 has 15 residues. Looked up from germline, CDR1 is SGHRS and CDR2 is YFSETQ.

This chain connects TRBV2 to TRBJ1-4; TRBD1 matches at 8 bases. The V and J ends lost 4 bases and 7 bases, in that order; junction bases with no gene match: 8. Germline loops: CDR1 SNHLY, CDR2 FYNNEI. The CDR3 is 15 residues long. The DNA of the CDR3 is TGTGCCAGCAGTGCCCGGACAGGGAGGGGTGAAAAACTGTTTTTT. This sequence encodes CASSARTGRGEKLFF.

This clone was recorded a few times. The J gene is TRBJ1-6, the V gene TRBV2, with TRBD1 identical over 7 bases. The J segment lost 6 bases and the V segment lost 7 bases, leaving 9 bases of the junction unmatched. Looked up from germline, CDR1 is SNHLY and CDR2 is FYNNEI. CDR3 length: 15 amino acids. CDR3 in DNA: TGTGCCAGCACCCCGGACAGGTCTAGTAATTCACCCCTCCACTTT. It specifies CASTPDRSSNSPLHF.

This clone was detected a few times. This sequence joins TRBV5-4 and TRBJ2-5; TRBD2 agrees at 7 bases. With 0 bases clipped from V and 3 bases from J, the junction kept 2 bases outside the gene matches. Germline assignment: CDR1 SGHNT and CDR2 YYREEE (reference sequence). The CDR3 has 14 residues. The DNA of the CDR3 is TGTGCCAGCAGCTTGGCTAGCGGAGAAGAGACCCAGTACTTC. Encoded protein: CASSLASGEETQYF.

This chain joins TRBV20-1 and TRBJ2-1, with TRBD2 as a possible D gene (6 bases). The CDR3 runs to 11 residues. The germline V and J ends were trimmed by 6 bases and 10 bases, with 13 bases remaining between them. The germline CDR1 and CDR2 sequences are DFQATT and SNEGSKA (reference sequence). The CDR3 reads CSAQTGREQFF. In nucleotides, the CDR3 is TGCAGTGCCCAGACGGGGAGGGAGCAGTTCTTC.

The chain employs TRBV11-3 and TRBJ2-1; TRBD2 agrees at 10 bases. With 5 bases clipped from V and 4 bases from J, the junction kept 5 bases outside the gene matches. Germline CDR1 SGHNT, CDR2 YENEEA. The CDR3 extends over 15 amino acids. Here the CDR3 reads CASSPLAGEYNEQFF. CDR3 in DNA: TGTGCCAGCAGCCCGCTAGCGGGGGAATACAATGAGCAGTTCTTC.

This clone was seen only once. The chain is built from TRBV27 and TRBJ1-2; 11 nucleotides match TRBD1. The CDR3 loop spans 16 amino acids. CDR1 and CDR2 (germline): MNHEY, SMNVEV (reference sequence). After removal of 6 bases from V and 8 bases from J, the junction contained 14 bases not matched to a gene. CDR3 nucleotide sequence: TGTGCCAGCAGCAGGACAGGGGGCGAGGTTAGTCGCGGCTACACCTTC. Translated: CASSRTGGEVSRGYTF.

The rearrangement links TRBV6-1 to TRBJ1-1; 7 positions agree with TRBD1. J was trimmed by 1 base and V by 3 bases; bases with no gene match: 5. Germline CDR1 reads MNHNS; CDR2 reads SASEGT. This CDR3 contains 15 residues. In DNA form, the CDR3 reads TGTGCCAGCAGTGATGAAGGGACAGCGAACACTGAAGCTTTCTTT. Its translation is CASSDEGTANTEAFF.

The chain recombines TRBV19 with TRBJ2-5; TRBD1 aligns across 7 bases. CDR1 LNHDA and CDR2 SQIVND come from the germline V gene (reference sequence). The CDR3 has 14 amino acids. Trimming removed 4 bases from V and 5 bases from J; junction bases left unmatched: 7. The chain's CDR3 is CASSTGQFSETQYF. The CDR3 coding sequence is TGTGCCAGTAGTACGGGACAGTTTTCGGAGACCCAGTACTTC.

The chain links TRBV5-4 to TRBJ1-2, with D unresolved. The germline gives CDR1 SGHNT, CDR2 YYREEE (reference sequence). This CDR3 comprises 16 residues. Trimming left V 4 bases short and J 4 bases short, with 20 bases between. The CDR3 region is CASSIEQTVPSYGYTF. The DNA for the CDR3 is TGTGCCAGCAGCATCGAACAGACGGTTCCCTCCTATGGCTACACCTTC.

The chain is built from TRBV28 and TRBJ2-4; TRBD2 agrees at 9 bases. After removal of 6 bases from V and 5 bases from J, the junction contained 11 bases not matched to a gene. Looked up from germline, CDR1 is MDHEN and CDR2 is SYDVKM. CDR3 length: 16 residues. CDR3 DNA sequence: TGTGCCAGCAGGACAGCGGGAGGAACTTGGGAAAACATTCAGTACTTC. Residues: CASRTAGGTWENIQYF.

J is TRBJ1-5 and V is TRBV5-1; D gene ambiguous. Germline CDR1 and CDR2: SGHRS and YFSETQ. V dropped 4 bases and J dropped 5 bases, with 10 bases sitting between them. CDR3 length equals 13 residues. The CDR3 loop reads CASSVSEDQPQHF. CDR3 DNA sequence: TGCGCCAGCAGCGTCTCAGAGGATCAGCCCCAGCATTTT.

The V and J genes are TRBV5-4 and TRBJ2-2; a weak D match, TRBD2 (7 bases). The germline V gene encodes CDR1 SGHNT and CDR2 YYREEE (reference sequence). Trimming removed 4 bases from V and 0 bases from J, with 13 bases in between. The CDR3 loop spans 16 amino acids. CDR3 protein: CASSGGGWPNTGELFF. DNA for the CDR3: TGTGCCAGCAGCGGGGGGGGCTGGCCGAACACCGGGGAGCTGTTTTTT.

The rearrangement links TRBV7-3 to TRBJ2-3; the match to TRBD1 covers 10 bases. The V gene's germline CDR1 is SGHTA and CDR2 FQGTGA. The J segment lost 6 bases and the V segment lost 2 bases, leaving 5 bases of the junction unmatched. The CDR3 runs 15 residues. CDR3 coding DNA: TGTGCCAGCAGCTTAGTGGGACAGGGGAGGGATACGCAGTATTTT. It yields the protein CASSLVGQGRDTQYF.

The chain combines TRBV7-9 with TRBJ2-4; tentatively, D is TRBD1 (5 bases). Trimming removed 3 bases at V and 8 bases at J, with 14 bases between. Per the germline V gene, CDR1 is SEHNR and CDR2 is FQNEAQ (reference sequence). The CDR3 sequence is 14 residues long. DNA of the CDR3: TGTGCCAGCAGCTTGAGATCAGGGCTGGACATTCAGTACTTC. This codes for CASSLRSGLDIQYF.

The rearrangement joins TRBV29-1 to TRBJ1-1; 9 bases agree with TRBD1. The CDR3 consists of 12 residues. The V gene end was trimmed by 7 bases and the J gene end by 11 bases; junction bases not matched to a gene: 11. Germline V gene lookup returns CDR1 SQVTM and CDR2 ANQGSEA. The CDR3, as DNA: TGCAGCGGTGGACAGGGGCGTTCAGTCGCTTTCTTT. Its translation is CSGGQGRSVAFF.

The chain links TRBV5-1 to TRBJ2-5; no definite D call. From germline, CDR1 is SGHRS and CDR2 YFSETQ. V shed 0 bases and J shed 5 bases, with 5 bases lying between them. This CDR3 is built from 12 residues. The CDR3 nucleotides are TGCGCCAGCAGCTTGGACATGGAGACCCAGTACTTC. Translated, it gives CASSLDMETQYF.

V usage is TRBV28 and J usage is TRBJ2-3, with D possibly matching TRBD1 (6 bases). The CDR3 is 14 residues long. The germline CDR1 and CDR2 sequences are MDHEN and SYDVKM. V lost 11 bases and J lost 6, with 21 bases in between. CDR3 DNA sequence: TGTGCCTCCCTCACCGGGACATACACCGATACGCAGTATTTT. This gives the protein CASLTGTYTDTQYF. The complete variable domain, with remaining parts taken from reference TRBV28 and TRBJ2-3, reads DVKVTQSSRYLVKRTGEKVFLECVQDMDHENMFWYRQDPGLGLRLIYFSYDVKMKEKGDIPEGYSVSREKKERFSLILESASTNQTSMYLCASLTGTYTDTQYFGPGTRLTVL.

This clone was seen just once. The DNA for the CDR3 is TGTGCCAGCAGCCAATCCCAGAACCACCAGCCCCAGCATTTT. Translation: CASSQSQNHQPQHF. This chain links TRBV3-1 (or the pseudogene TRBV3-2) with TRBJ1-5; no firm D call. The V and J ends lost 2 bases and 7 bases respectively, with 12 bases between them. CDR3 length equals 14 residues. CDR1 and CDR2 (germline): LGHDT, YNNKEL (reference sequence).